This paragraph covers one T cell receptor beta chain sequence. The sample is drawn from a study of blood T cell repertoires in COVID-19. Overall study: T cells, B-cell-depleted T cells, or PBMCs supplied cDNA or gDNA.

Cohort allocation depended upon clinical history that participants reported. Two negative PCRs, clearance, or symptom resolution were required of recovered Cohort 3 donors. The V and J ends lost 4 bases and 9 bases, in that order; junction bases with no gene match: 9. This CDR3 has 16 residues. Germline V CDR1 and CDR2: LGHDT, YNNKEL (reference sequence). In the original processing: Cell counts per sample came from amplifying reference gene primers. Produced via immunoSEQ multiplex PCR; TCRdb's table is partial and in-frame only. V and J calls and clone size are copied from that table; D and trimming were computed from the DNA. In the table there are 110,000 to 150,000 clones, 87% of which are singletons.

V gene TRBV3-1 (or the pseudogene TRBV3-2) combines with J gene TRBJ2-1, with 13 bases identical to TRBD2. The receptor comes from a man in his 60s who had recovered from COVID-19. Sequencing was performed on PBMCs or T cells enriched from blood (not recorded which). DNA of the CDR3: TGTGCCAGCAGCCGCCGAACTAGCGGGAGGGCTGGTGAGCAGTTCTTC. Translated, it gives CASSRRTSGRAGEQFF.